The 30 T cell receptor beta chains listed next were all sequenced from one sample in a study of cytomegalovirus exposure and HLA in healthy donors. Vbeta (60) and Jbeta (13) primers were used in the PCR. The repertoire was sequenced with immunoSEQ multiplex PCR; TCRdb's copy has only in-frame clones and lacks some. The sample holds about 110,000 clones, 60% to 80% seen once. The source material was PBMCs. All receptors derive from a man aged 35-49 years in good health and CMV-seronegative.

This clone was seen a handful of times. The chain combines TRBV11-3 with TRBJ2-5; 7 bases are a match to TRBD1. The CDR3 totals 15 residues. The V segment lost 5 bases and the J segment 3 bases; nucleotides outside the gene matches: 9. Germline CDR1 and CDR2: SGHNT and YENEEA. The CDR3 DNA follows: TGTGCCAGCAGCCCCGGGACAGCCCGGGAAGAGACCCAGTACTTC. It codes for CASSPGTAREETQYF.

The chain links TRBV5-1 to TRBJ2-2; D may be TRBD1 (6 bases). Trimming stripped 4 bases from V and 1 base from J, with 8 bases between. This CDR3 is built from 14 residues. Germline V gene sequence: CDR1 SGHRS, CDR2 YFSETQ. The CDR3 DNA follows: TGCGCCAGCAGCATGGGACAGAACACCGGGGAGCTGTTTTTT. Protein sequence: CASSMGQNTGELFF.

This clone was recorded a few times. The genes are TRBV6-1 and TRBJ2-5; no clear D gene. V lost 4 bases and J lost 2, with 11 bases in between. CDR1 is MNHNS, CDR2 SASEGT, per germline. The CDR3 extends over 14 amino acids. CDR3 coding DNA: TGTGCCAGCAGTGTCACAGTATTTCAAGAGACCCAGTACTTC. Translating it yields CASSVTVFQETQYF.

Regarding this clone: One end of the junction varies from germline; a read error may be responsible. The chain recombines TRBV5-1 with TRBJ2-7; D is possibly TRBD2 (6 bases). The CDR3 length is 15 residues. Germline V lookup: CDR1 SGHRS, CDR2 YFSETQ. The CDR3 sequence is CASNLWAGTSSEQYF. Here the CDR3 DNA reads TGCGCCAGCAATTTGTGGGCGGGGACCTCCTCCGAGCAGTACTTC.

This clone was seen just once. The CDR3 reads CASSLLVRTDTQYF. CDR3 in DNA: TGTGCCAGCAGCTTATTAGTCCGCACAGATACGCAGTATTTT. The genes are TRBV11-2 and TRBJ2-3; D ambiguous. Germline lookup yields CDR1 SGHAT and CDR2 FQNNGV. V lost 2 bases and J 1 base, leaving 7 bases between the germline ends. This CDR3 spans 14 amino acids.

A few counts support this clone. V gene TRBV6-1 combines with J gene TRBJ2-7; D is unclear. Germline CDR1 reads MNHNS; CDR2 reads SASEGT. V was pared by 3 bases and J by 4 bases, with 16 bases between. This CDR3 has 15 residues. The CDR3 sequence: CASSERPPPSYEQYF. In DNA, the CDR3 is TGTGCCAGCAGTGAGAGGCCCCCTCCTTCTTACGAGCAGTACTTC.

In this sample, this clone turned up a few times. This chain links TRBV7-9 with TRBJ2-2; tentative D call: TRBD1 (6 bases). CDR1 is SEHNR and CDR2 is FQNEAQ in the germline V gene (reference sequence). Between the trimmed V and J ends, which lost 9 bases and 0 bases, there was a span of 11 bases. The CDR3 length is 14 residues. The CDR3 coding sequence is TGTGCCAGAGGGCAGGGGACGAACACCGGGGAGCTGTTTTTT. Its protein product is CARGQGTNTGELFF. Full variable domain (remainder filled in from reference TRBV7-9 and TRBJ2-2): DTGVSQNPRHKITKRGQNVTFRCDPISEHNRLYWYRQTLGQGPEFLTYFQNEAQLEKSRLLSDRFSAERPKGSFSTLEIQRTEQGDSAMYLCARGQGTNTGELFFGEGSRLTVL.

The V gene is TRBV13, the J gene TRBJ2-1, with 9 positions matching TRBD1. This CDR3 is 16 amino acids long. V gave up 3 bases and J gave up 4 bases; unmatched junction bases: 7. Per germline, CDR1 PRHDT and CDR2 FYEKMQ (reference sequence). Written as DNA, the CDR3 is TGTGCCAGCAGCTTCCCGGGACAGGGATTTTACAATGAGCAGTTCTTC. The encoded protein is CASSFPGQGFYNEQFF.

The rearrangement joins TRBV14 to TRBJ2-5; D may be TRBD1 (5 bases). Germline V gene data show CDR1 as SGHDN and CDR2 as FVKESK. This CDR3 is built from 14 residues. V was clipped by 1 base and J by 5 bases, with 11 bases between them. The CDR3 DNA reads as TGTGCCAGCAGCCAAGTAGGGGTCCGGGAGACCCAGTACTTC. It yields the protein CASSQVGVRETQYF.

This chain joins TRBV6-5 and TRBJ1-2; 7 nucleotides agree with TRBD1. Germline CDR1 is MNHEY and CDR2 is SVGAGI. The CDR3 loop spans 15 amino acids. V was clipped by 1 base and J by 4 bases; unmatched bases: 6. CDR3 nucleotides: TGTGCCAGCAGTTACTATAGGACAGGATCCTATGGCTACACCTTC. Residues: CASSYYRTGSYGYTF.

The chain carries TRBV27 and TRBJ1-2, with TRBD1 as a possible D gene (5 bases). CDR3 length: 14 residues. V lost 3 bases and J 6 bases, leaving 14 bases between the germline ends. CDR1 and CDR2 from the germline V gene are MNHEY and SMNVEV (reference sequence). In nucleotides, the CDR3 is TGTGCCAGCAGTTTTGGGCAGCGGGGCGATGGCTACACCTTC. It specifies CASSFGQRGDGYTF.

The rearrangement joins TRBV29-1 to TRBJ2-1; 12 bases are shared with TRBD2. V lost 7 bases, J lost 6 bases, and 10 bases stayed unmatched. CDR1 is SQVTM and CDR2 is ANQGSEA in the germline V gene. The CDR3 is made up of 15 amino acids. The CDR3 spells CSAGRLAGVINEQFF. Written as DNA, the CDR3 is TGCAGCGCCGGCAGACTAGCGGGGGTAATCAATGAGCAGTTCTTC.

The chain carries TRBV2 and TRBJ2-5; no reliable D call. V lost 7 bases to trimming and J lost 2 bases, with 14 bases between them. This CDR3 region has 14 residues. From germline, CDR1 is SNHLY and CDR2 FYNNEI. CDR3 residues: CASKASTGQETQYF. In nucleotides, the CDR3 is TGTGCCAGCAAGGCGAGTACCGGGCAAGAGACCCAGTACTTC.

The chain uses TRBV27 and TRBJ1-4; 8 bases are shared with TRBD1. The CDR3 loop spans 15 amino acids. Looked up from germline, CDR1 is MNHEY and CDR2 is SMNVEV (reference sequence). J gave up 3 bases and V 5 bases, and 5 bases lay outside the gene matches. CDR3 sequence reads: CASSTRTGPNEKLFF. CDR3 DNA sequence: TGTGCCAGCAGTACTCGGACAGGGCCTAATGAAAAACTGTTTTTT.

The rearrangement uses TRBV6-5 and TRBJ2-7; 7 bases map to TRBD1. The CDR3 runs 13 residues. Germline assignment: CDR1 MNHEY and CDR2 SVGAGI. V trimming: 6 bases; J trimming: 1 base; junction bases outside the gene matches: 3. The CDR3 loop is CASRGQASYEQYF. For the CDR3, the DNA is TGTGCCAGCAGAGGACAGGCGTCCTACGAGCAGTACTTC.

This clone was counted between two and nine times. The chain links TRBV7-8 to TRBJ2-3; a possible D gene is TRBD2 (7 bases). The V gene's germline CDR1 is SGHVS and CDR2 FQNEAQ. Trimming removed 3 bases from V and 0 bases from J, with 16 bases in between. This CDR3 is built from 17 residues. The CDR3, as DNA: TGTGCCAGCAGCTTTGGTGGGGGGGCGATCAGCACAGATACGCAGTATTTT. Protein product: CASSFGGGAISTDTQYF.

As regards this clone: At one boundary the junction diverges from the germline segment, which might be a read error. V is TRBV7-2 and J is TRBJ2-5, with a weak D call TRBD1 (5 bases). This CDR3 comprises 13 residues. CDR1 is SGHTA and CDR2 is FQGNSA in the germline V gene. The CDR3: CASSLDRQETQYF. The CDR3 region has the DNA TGTGCCAGCAGCCTTGACAGACAAGAGACCCAATACTTC.

This clone was seen a handful of times. This rearrangement joins TRBV15 to TRBJ2-1, with 10 bases lining up with TRBD2. Germline V gives CDR1 LNHNV, CDR2 YYDKDF (reference sequence). The CDR3 runs to 16 residues. V lost 1 base, J lost 7 bases, and 7 bases stayed unmatched. CDR3 coding DNA: TGTGCCACCAGCAGAGCCGGGACTAGCGTAACGAATGAGCAGTTCTTC. Translating gives CATSRAGTSVTNEQFF.

With respect to this clone: The identical CDR3 is also encoded by other nucleotide sequences in the sample. The gene calls are TRBV11-3 and TRBJ2-3, with TRBD1 matching 7 bases. Trimming cost V 5 bases and J 2 bases; bases outside gene matches: 4. The V gene's germline CDR1 is SGHNT and CDR2 YENEEA. This CDR3 comprises 14 residues. The CDR3 bases are TGTGCCAGCAGCCCCGGACAGGCCACAGATACGCAGTATTTT. It yields the protein CASSPGQATDTQYF. Looking up the rest from reference TRBV11-3 and TRBJ2-3 gives the full variable domain: EAGVVQSPRYKIIEKKQPVAFWCNPISGHNTLYWYLQNLGQGPELLIRYENEEAVDDSQLPKDRFSAERLKGVDSTLKIQPAELGDSAVYLCASSPGQATDTQYFGPGTRLTVL.

This sequence joins TRBV5-1 and TRBJ2-1, with 9 bases fitting TRBD1. Germline CDR1 SGHRS, CDR2 YFSETQ. With 0 bases clipped from V and 7 bases from J, the junction kept 5 bases outside the gene matches. This CDR3 contains 15 residues. The DNA for the CDR3 is TGCGCCAGCAGCTTGGGTGACAGGGGGTTTAATGAGCAGTTCTTC. Translation: CASSLGDRGFNEQFF.

This sequence joins TRBV7-9 and TRBJ1-5, with TRBD1 matching 7 bases. The CDR3 sequence is 15 residues long. Germline trimming cut 3 bases from V and 3 bases from J; bases unmatched to any gene: 5. Germline V gene data show CDR1 as SEHNR and CDR2 as FQNEAQ (reference sequence). DNA of the CDR3: TGTGCCAGCAGCTTTGCAGGGGGACCCAATCAGCCCCAGCATTTT. Translated: CASSFAGGPNQPQHF.

The chain is built from TRBV7-9 and TRBJ2-5; 12 bases agree with TRBD2. The CDR3 is 15 residues long. Germline V gives CDR1 SEHNR, CDR2 FQNEAQ (reference sequence). Trimming cost V 5 bases and J 5 bases; bases outside gene matches: 6. The CDR3 region has the DNA TGTGCCAGCAGCCTTACTAGCGGGGGGCCTGAGACCCAGTACTTC. It specifies CASSLTSGGPETQYF.

The rearrangement links TRBV5-1 to TRBJ1-1; a possible D gene is TRBD1 (5 bases). From germline, CDR1 is SGHRS and CDR2 YFSETQ. Trimming removed 0 bases at V and 3 bases at J, with 9 bases between. CDR3 length: 14 amino acids. The DNA for the CDR3 is TGCGCCAGCAGCTTGGCCCCGGGGGACACTGAAGCTTTCTTT. Protein sequence: CASSLAPGDTEAFF.

CDR3 nucleotides: TGTGCCAGTAGAACTGCCGCGGGGATGAACACTGAAGCTTTCTTT. Its translation is CASRTAAGMNTEAFF. J is TRBJ1-1 and V is TRBV19; D gene uncertain. The CDR3 sequence is 15 residues long. Germline values: CDR1 LNHDA, CDR2 SQIVND (reference sequence). Trimming stripped 6 bases from V and 0 bases from J, with 14 bases between.

This clone has only a few counts. This chain joins TRBV27 and TRBJ1-2; tentative D call: TRBD1 (6 bases). The ends were cut back, 6 bases at V and 4 bases at J, with 15 bases in the middle. Germline loops: CDR1 MNHEY, CDR2 SMNVEV (reference sequence). The CDR3 contains 14 residues. CDR3: CASRLGAPFYGYTF. The CDR3 DNA is TGTGCCAGCAGGCTGGGGGCACCGTTCTATGGCTACACCTTC.

The V call is TRBV27, the J call TRBJ1-2, with a weak D call TRBD1 (6 bases). The CDR3 sequence is 13 residues long. Germline V lookup: CDR1 MNHEY, CDR2 SMNVEV (reference sequence). V lost 3 bases, J lost 4 bases, and 9 bases lay in between. The CDR3 region has the DNA TGTGCCAGCAGTTTCGACAGGTCCTATGGCTACACCTTC. This gives the protein CASSFDRSYGYTF.

This clone occurred a few times. The CDR3 nucleotides read TGTGCCAGCAGACGGGAACCGAACACCGGGGAGCTGTTTTTT. Translating gives CASRREPNTGELFF. The V call is TRBV2, the J call TRBJ2-2; tentatively, D is TRBD2 (5 bases). Trimming left V 6 bases short and J 0 bases short, with 8 bases between. The V gene's germline CDR1 is SNHLY and CDR2 FYNNEI. The CDR3 is 14 amino acids. Full variable domain (missing parts from reference TRBV2 and TRBJ2-2): EPEVTQTPSHQVTQMGQEVILRCVPISNHLYFYWYRQILGQKVEFLVSFYNNEISEKSEIFDDQFSVERPDGSNFTLKIRSTKLEDSAMYFCASRREPNTGELFFGEGSRLTVL.

The gene calls are TRBV2 and TRBJ2-3, with D unclear. Germline lookup yields CDR1 SNHLY and CDR2 FYNNEI. This CDR3 is built from 13 residues. The V and J ends lost 2 bases and 6 bases respectively, with 9 bases between them. The CDR3 spells CASSENLGDTQYF. CDR3 in DNA: TGTGCCAGCAGTGAAAACCTCGGGGATACGCAGTATTTT. Supplemented by reference TRBV2 and TRBJ2-3, the full variable domain reads EPEVTQTPSHQVTQMGQEVILRCVPISNHLYFYWYRQILGQKVEFLVSFYNNEISEKSEIFDDQFSVERPDGSNFTLKIRSTKLEDSAMYFCASSENLGDTQYFGPGTRLTVL.

This sequence joins TRBV5-4 and TRBJ2-1, with D possibly being TRBD2 (7 bases). Per the germline V gene, CDR1 is SGHNT and CDR2 is YYREEE (reference sequence). The CDR3 extends over 15 amino acids. Between the trimmed V and J ends, which lost 6 bases and 8 bases, there was a span of 21 bases. In DNA, the CDR3 is TGTGCCAGCACCAGGGTGGGGGGGGCCGCCCATGAGCAGTTCTTC. This codes for CASTRVGGAAHEQFF.

The chain combines TRBV5-1 with TRBJ1-2, with unresolved D. Germline V gene lookup returns CDR1 SGHRS and CDR2 YFSETQ. The CDR3 loop spans 14 amino acids. Trimming removed 4 bases from V and 2 bases from J, with 12 bases in between. This chain's CDR3 is CASSPTTENYGYTF. Written as DNA, the CDR3 is TGCGCCAGCAGCCCCACAACAGAGAACTATGGCTACACCTTC.